What follows are 28 T cell receptor beta chains derived from one specimen sequenced in a study of T cells after yellow fever vaccination. TCRdb reprocessed the 5' RACE reads via MiXCR and lists one record per CDR3 protein. The sample contains 350,000 to 450,000 distinct CDR3 sequences, about 6.2% of which appear only once. The input for sequencing was PBMCs, taken 5 days after the yellow fever booster vaccination. The receptors originated from a man younger than 45 who received the YFV17D yellow fever vaccine.

This clonotype was observed at least ten times. This chain uses TRBV6-2 or TRBV6-3 with TRBJ2-7; D is undetermined. This CDR3 has 15 amino acids. The germline V gene has CDR1 MNHEY and CDR2 SVGEGT. With 7 bases removed from V and 2 bases from J, the gap between germline ends came to 18 bases. CDR3 sequence reads: CASIPSSPEPYEQYF. DNA of the CDR3: TGTGCCAGCATTCCCAGCAGTCCAGAGCCCTACGAGCAGTACTTC.

This clonotype was counted between two and nine times. The V call is TRBV7-3, the J call TRBJ2-7; 8 bases line up with TRBD1. The trim removed 5 bases at V and 7 bases at J, leaving 7 bases unmatched. The germline gives CDR1 SGHTA, CDR2 FQGTGA. This CDR3 is 13 amino acids long. CDR3 nucleotides: TGTGCCAGCAGCGACATCACAGGGGGAGAGCAGTACTTC. Protein: CASSDITGGEQYF. Looking up the rest from reference TRBV7-3 and TRBJ2-7 gives the full variable domain: GAGVSQTPSNKVTEKGKYVELRCDPISGHTALYWYRQSLGQGPEFLIYFQGTGAADDSGLPNDRFFAVRPEGSVSTLKIQRTERGDSAVYLCASSDITGGEQYFGPGTRLTVT.

This chain uses TRBV15 with TRBJ2-5, with 7 nucleotides matching TRBD2. CDR1 and CDR2 (germline): LNHNV, YYDKDF (reference sequence). The length of the CDR3 is 17 residues. The J segment lost 2 bases and the V segment lost 0 bases, leaving 9 bases of the junction unmatched. The CDR3 loop is CATSRDPGGGSQETQYF. CDR3 DNA sequence: TGTGCCACCAGCAGAGATCCGGGGGGAGGGTCACAAGAGACCCAGTACTTC.

This clonotype was recorded many times. The rearrangement links TRBV6-2 or TRBV6-3 to TRBJ2-7; D remains ambiguous. The germline V gene encodes CDR1 MNHEY and CDR2 SVGEGT. The CDR3 has 12 amino acids. V gave up 0 bases and J gave up 13 bases, with 13 bases separating them. As DNA, the CDR3 is TGTGCCAGCAGTTACTCGGCGTCCTCCTCCTACTTC. This gives the protein CASSYSASSSYF.

This clonotype showed up just a few times. The rearrangement links TRBV18 to TRBJ1-2; 10 bases agree with TRBD1. Germline V gene data show CDR1 as KGHSH and CDR2 as LQKENI. Trimming took 7 bases from V and 4 from J; bases not matched to a gene: 6. This CDR3 contains 14 residues. The CDR3 sequence is CASYGQGEPYGYTF. CDR3 DNA: TGTGCCAGCTACGGACAGGGGGAGCCCTATGGCTACACCTTC.

This clonotype was counted between two and nine times. This rearrangement joins TRBV12-3 or TRBV12-4 to TRBJ1-1; D not certain. The CDR3 is 16 residues long. Trimming stripped 3 bases from V and 0 bases from J, with 14 bases between. CDR3 in amino acids: CASSFAQNRMNTEAFF. The CDR3 DNA reads as TGTGCCAGCAGTTTTGCCCAGAATCGGATGAACACTGAAGCTTTCTTT.

This clonotype was seen ten or more times. The rearrangement links TRBV6-1 to TRBJ1-2, with TRBD1 matching over 7 bases. Germline values: CDR1 MNHNS, CDR2 SASEGT. With 6 bases clipped from V and 8 bases from J, the junction kept 9 bases outside the gene matches. The CDR3 covers 13 residues. The CDR3 protein is CASSQNRGRGYTF. CDR3 coding DNA: TGTGCCAGCAGCCAAAACAGGGGTAGGGGCTACACCTTC.

This clonotype has at least ten counts. The V gene is TRBV18, the J gene TRBJ2-2; D gene ambiguous. From germline, CDR1 is KGHSH and CDR2 LQKENI. Trimming shortened V by 3 bases and J by 2 bases, and 13 bases separated the two germline ends. The length of the CDR3 is 16 residues. This CDR3 reads CASSPFGQQNTGELFF. The CDR3 DNA follows: TGTGCCAGCTCACCGTTTGGGCAGCAAAACACCGGGGAGCTGTTTTTT. The full variable domain, in which reference TRBV18 and TRBJ2-2 provide the parts outside the CDR3, is NAGVMQNPRHLVRRRGQEARLRCSPMKGHSHVYWYRQLPEEGLKFMVYLQKENIIDESGMPKERFSAEFPKEGPSILRIQQVVRGDSAAYFCASSPFGQQNTGELFFGEGSRLTVL.

The chain links TRBV20-1 to TRBJ2-1; D unclear. CDR1 and CDR2 (germline): DFQATT, SNEGSKA (reference sequence). Trimming took off 8 bases at V and 8 bases at J, with 16 bases between the two ends. This CDR3 contains 12 residues. The CDR3 loop is CSRQASLDEQFF. The CDR3 region has the DNA TGCAGTCGACAAGCATCCTTGGATGAGCAGTTCTTC.

This clonotype turned up a few times. This chain connects TRBV4-3 to TRBJ1-5; TRBD1 matches at 11 bases. The junction had 4 bases not matched to a gene; V was cut back by 0 bases and J by 3 bases. The germline V gene has CDR1 LGHNA and CDR2 YSLEER. The CDR3 extends over 17 amino acids. CDR3 protein: CASSQDLGQGDNQPQHF. CDR3 sequence (DNA): TGCGCCAGCAGCCAAGATCTGGGACAGGGGGACAATCAGCCCCAGCATTTT.

This clonotype has only a few counts. This chain uses TRBV4-3 with TRBJ2-7; a possible D gene is TRBD2 (6 bases). Germline CDR1 reads LGHNA; CDR2 reads YSLEER. The ends were cut back, 4 bases at V and 7 bases at J, with 26 bases in the middle. The CDR3 has 17 amino acids. The CDR3 DNA reads TGCGCCAGCAGCCCTACGCGCGGGGCCTATGTGAATTGGGAGCAGTACTTC. It encodes CASSPTRGAYVNWEQYF.

This clonotype came up a few times. The J gene is TRBJ1-3, the V gene TRBV7-6, with 9 positions matching TRBD1. Germline assignment: CDR1 SGHVS and CDR2 FNYEAQ. CDR3 length: 16 amino acids. The ends lost 1 base at V and 4 bases at J; junction bases unmatched: 5. The CDR3 loop reads CASSLVMTGGGNTIYF. CDR3 DNA sequence: TGTGCCAGCAGCTTAGTGATGACAGGGGGAGGAAACACCATATATTTT.

The table lists this clonotype with a few counts. V is TRBV5-4 and J is TRBJ2-2; the match to TRBD2 covers 11 bases. The CDR3 spans 17 residues. With V trimmed by 0 bases and J by 1 base, 2 bases remained unmatched. Germline CDR1 is SGHNT and CDR2 is YYREEE (reference sequence). The CDR3 nucleotides read TGTGCCAGCAGCTTGGGGACTAGCGGGCGGAACACCGGGGAGCTGTTTTTT. Translating it yields CASSLGTSGRNTGELFF.

Ten or more counts support this clonotype. The rearrangement links TRBV29-1 to TRBJ2-1; 8 positions match TRBD2. The ends lost 4 bases at V and 8 bases at J; junction bases unmatched: 10. CDR3 length equals 14 residues. Germline-derived CDR1 and CDR2 are SQVTM and ANQGSEA. The CDR3 is CSVGGSGSLHEQFF. The CDR3 DNA reads as TGCAGCGTTGGAGGGAGCGGGAGCCTCCATGAGCAGTTCTTC.

This clonotype occurred many times. V gene TRBV18 combines with J gene TRBJ2-3; possibly TRBD1 for D (6 bases). CDR1 and CDR2 (germline): KGHSH, LQKENI. Trimming stripped 2 bases from V and 6 bases from J, with 12 bases between. This CDR3 comprises 14 residues. This chain's CDR3 is CASSPATGKDTQYF. Written as DNA, the CDR3 is TGTGCCAGCTCACCAGCTACAGGGAAGGATACGCAGTATTTT.

The V call is TRBV7-3, the J call TRBJ1-1, with 8 bases that match TRBD1. V trimming: 4 bases; J trimming: 6 bases; junction bases outside the gene matches: 4. This CDR3 has 13 residues. Germline V gives CDR1 SGHTA, CDR2 FQGTGA. The CDR3 loop reads CASSYGQGSEAFF. The CDR3 DNA follows: TGTGCCAGCAGCTACGGACAGGGTTCTGAAGCTTTCTTT.

This clonotype was seen a few times. This chain links TRBV5-6 with TRBJ2-3; no clear D gene. Germline lookup yields CDR1 SGHDT and CDR2 YYEEEE. This CDR3 is built from 14 residues. The V and J ends lost 4 bases and 6 bases respectively, with 15 bases between them. CDR3: CASSPQVLADTQYF. CDR3 in DNA: TGTGCCAGCAGCCCTCAGGTCCTGGCGGATACGCAGTATTTT.

This clonotype was detected many times. This rearrangement joins TRBV12-3 or TRBV12-4 to TRBJ2-4; a possible D gene is TRBD2 (5 bases). The length of the CDR3 is 15 residues. V gave up 0 bases and J gave up 3 bases, with 9 bases separating them. In DNA form, the CDR3 reads TGTGCCAGCAGTTTAGCGGGAGTGGGCAAAAACATTCAGTACTTC. Protein sequence: CASSLAGVGKNIQYF.

The rearrangement uses TRBV3-1 and TRBJ1-5, with 9 positions matching TRBD1. After removal of 8 bases from V and 2 bases from J, the junction contained 16 bases not matched to a gene. Germline V gene sequence: CDR1 LGHDT, CDR2 YNNKEL (reference sequence). This CDR3 has 18 amino acids. The CDR3 coding sequence is TGTGCCAGCTGCTCCACATACCGGGACAGGGCGGGCAATCAGCCCCAGCATTTT. Translation gives CASCSTYRDRAGNQPQHF.

There are a few counts of this clonotype. The chain recombines TRBV30 with TRBJ1-4; TRBD1 might be the D (5 bases). Germline V gene data show CDR1 as GTSNPN and CDR2 as SVGIG (reference sequence). This CDR3 comprises 12 residues. V dropped 1 base and J dropped 7 bases, with 7 bases sitting between them. CDR3 sequence (DNA): TGTGCCTGGAGTGAGGGACGTGAAAAACTGTTTTTT. Its protein product is CAWSEGREKLFF.

This clonotype was detected many times. This sequence joins TRBV11-1 and TRBJ2-7; tentatively, D is TRBD2 (5 bases). Germline V gene sequence: CDR1 SGHAT, CDR2 FQDESV (reference sequence). The CDR3 covers 13 residues. V lost 4 bases and J 7 bases, leaving 14 bases between the germline ends. CDR3 bases: TGTGCCAGCAGCTCTGGATGGTCGGGGGAGCAGTACTTC. Amino acids: CASSSGWSGEQYF.

This clonotype was seen many times. The CDR3: CASSQRVGYNEQFF. The CDR3, as DNA: TGTGCCAGCAGCCAAAGAGTCGGATACAATGAGCAGTTCTTC. The chain recombines TRBV14 with TRBJ2-1, with no clear D. The length of the CDR3 is 14 residues. V was cut by 2 bases and J by 4 bases, with 9 bases left in between. Germline V gene sequence: CDR1 SGHDN, CDR2 FVKESK. Full variable domain (missing parts from reference TRBV14 and TRBJ2-1): EAGVTQFPSHSVIEKGQTVTLRCDPISGHDNLYWYRRVMGKEIKFLLHFVKESKQDESGMPNNRFLAERTGGTYSTLKVQPAELEDSGVYFCASSQRVGYNEQFFGPGTRLTVL.

The chain couples TRBV20-1 to TRBJ2-5; tentative D call: TRBD2 (7 bases). CDR1 DFQATT and CDR2 SNEGSKA come from the germline V gene (reference sequence). With 6 bases removed from V and 5 bases from J, the gap between germline ends came to 22 bases. The length of the CDR3 is 15 residues. In DNA form, the CDR3 reads TGCAGTGCAAAACCTCCGACAACGGGGGGCGAGACCCAGTACTTC. Protein product: CSAKPPTTGGETQYF.

This clonotype showed up just a few times. This chain links TRBV29-1 with TRBJ1-1; D gene unclear. The CDR3 extends over 13 amino acids. The ends were cut back, 7 bases at V and 0 bases at J, with 12 bases in the middle. The V gene's germline CDR1 is SQVTM and CDR2 ANQGSEA. CDR3 DNA sequence: TGCAGCGCTATGACAAACTTGAACACTGAAGCTTTCTTT. The encoded protein is CSAMTNLNTEAFF.

The J gene is TRBJ2-5, the V gene TRBV10-3; 7 bases fit TRBD2. The V gene end was trimmed by 3 bases and the J gene end by 5 bases; junction bases not matched to a gene: 12. Germline V gene lookup returns CDR1 ENHRY and CDR2 SYGVKD. This CDR3 spans 16 amino acids. The CDR3 bases are TGTGCCATCAGTGATCAGGCTAGCGGTACGGGGGAGACCCAGTACTTC. It specifies CAISDQASGTGETQYF.

The chain employs TRBV29-1 and TRBJ1-1; D remains ambiguous. Germline V gene lookup returns CDR1 SQVTM and CDR2 ANQGSEA. V dropped 5 bases and J dropped 6 bases, with 10 bases sitting between them. The CDR3 length is 11 residues. CDR3 sequence reads: CSVRLRAEAFF. The CDR3 DNA is TGCAGCGTTCGACTGAGGGCTGAAGCTTTCTTT.

This clonotype appeared a single time. Mismatch with germline at one junction end may stem from a read error. The gene calls are TRBV20-1 and TRBJ2-1; D is tentatively TRBD1 or TRBD2 (5 bases each). CDR1 is DFQATT, CDR2 SNEGSKA, per germline (reference sequence). The length of the CDR3 is 14 residues. CDR3 bases: TGCTGTGCGGCGCTTGGGACCGCCTTAAATGAGCAGTTCTTC. Encoded protein: CCAALGTALNEQFF.

This clonotype has ten or more counts. The chain couples TRBV29-1 to TRBJ2-4; 10 positions agree with TRBD1. The V segment lost 7 bases and the J segment 8 bases; nucleotides outside the gene matches: 8. The CDR3 extends over 13 amino acids. Germline CDR1 and CDR2: SQVTM and ANQGSEA. CDR3 residues: CSGGTGDTDIQYF. The CDR3 region has the DNA TGCAGCGGGGGGACAGGGGATACTGACATTCAGTACTTC.